This TCR beta chain was identified during a study of blood T cell repertoires in COVID-19. Germline V CDR1 and CDR2: MNHEY, SVGAGI. V lost 5 bases, J lost 4 bases, and 7 bases stayed unmatched. The CDR3 spans 15 residues. In the original processing: Amplification with reference gene primers provided the estimates of nucleated cell counts. Libraries were prepared by immunoSEQ multiplex PCR; TCRdb keeps only in-frame clonotypes and omits some of them. V and J calls and clone size are those listed in that table; D and trimming were worked out from the DNA. The sample lists 300,000 to 350,000 clones, around 90% seen once, with about 4.5% in the top ten. Participant reports of clinical history set cohort assignment.

The TCR was taken from a woman aged 18-29 years with acute COVID-19. Input material: PBMCs or T cells enriched from blood (not recorded which). The chain combines TRBV6-5 with TRBJ2-2; TRBD1 matches at 7 bases. The DNA for the CDR3 is TGTGCCAGCAGTCCTAGGGACAGTTTCACCGGGGAGCTGTTTTTT. Protein product: CASSPRDSFTGELFF.